Shown below are 32 T cell receptor beta chains from a single sample sequenced in a study of T cell changes during pregnancy in multiple sclerosis. TCRdb's copy holds only in-frame clones and misses some; the assay was immunoSEQ multiplex PCR. The table records about 110,000 clones, about 90% of them present only once. The sequenced sample was peripheral blood, obtained before pregnancy. These TCRs come from a female donor with multiple sclerosis, enrolled in a pregnancy study.

V usage is TRBV5-1 and J usage is TRBJ2-7, with 11 bases identical to TRBD1. This CDR3 spans 15 amino acids. Germline-derived CDR1 and CDR2 are SGHRS and YFSETQ. The V segment lost 4 bases and the J segment 4 bases; nucleotides outside the gene matches: 7. CDR3 in DNA: TGCGCCAGCAGCCTGGGGGGGACAGGGGGTTACGAGCAGTACTTC. Encoded protein: CASSLGGTGGYEQYF.

The chain employs TRBV28 and TRBJ1-1; D remains unclear. V lost 6 bases and J 3 bases, leaving 17 bases between the germline ends. Germline assignment: CDR1 MDHEN and CDR2 SYDVKM. The CDR3 consists of 15 residues. The CDR3 protein is CASRWYVAADTEAFF. CDR3 in DNA: TGTGCCAGCAGGTGGTATGTGGCAGCGGACACTGAAGCTTTCTTT. The entire variable domain, with the rest obtained from reference TRBV28 and TRBJ1-1, is as follows: DVKVTQSSRYLVKRTGEKVFLECVQDMDHENMFWYRQDPGLGLRLIYFSYDVKMKEKGDIPEGYSVSREKKERFSLILESASTNQTSMYLCASRWYVAADTEAFFGQGTRLTVV.

This CDR3 reads CASSILGTGYKFF. DNA of the CDR3: TGCGCCAGCAGCATCCTCGGGACAGGTTATAAGTTCTTC. The chain combines TRBV5-1 with TRBJ2-1; TRBD1 agrees at 8 bases. Germline CDR1 is SGHRS and CDR2 is YFSETQ. V lost 4 bases and J lost 14; bases outside the gene matches: 11. The CDR3 is 13 residues long.

The V gene is TRBV5-1, the J gene TRBJ2-7; maybe TRBD1 (5 bases). CDR1 is SGHRS and CDR2 is YFSETQ in the germline V gene. Between the trimmed V and J ends, which lost 4 bases and 4 bases, there was a span of 9 bases. This CDR3 has 12 residues. In DNA, the CDR3 is TGCGCCAGCAGCCCTCCAGGGTACGAGCAGTACTTC. Residues: CASSPPGYEQYF.

The chain carries TRBV7-2 and TRBJ2-1; TRBD2 aligns across 11 bases. Germline CDR1 reads SGHTA; CDR2 reads FQGNSA. CDR3 length equals 14 residues. The V and J ends lost 4 bases and 10 bases, in that order; junction bases with no gene match: 6. CDR3 sequence (DNA): TGTGCCAGCAGCTCGCTAGCGGGAGGTCGCGAGCAGTTCTTC. This sequence encodes CASSSLAGGREQFF.

The V and J genes are TRBV18 and TRBJ2-1, with 13 positions matching TRBD2. The CDR3 has 22 amino acids. CDR1 is KGHSH and CDR2 is LQKENI in the germline V gene. V shed 6 bases and J 0 bases; nucleotides not matched to a gene: 20. DNA for the CDR3: TGTGCCAGCTCCCTGTTACCATCCGGGACTAGCGGGAATTCTCCCTCCTACAATGAGCAGTTCTTC. Amino acids: CASSLLPSGTSGNSPSYNEQFF.

The chain joins TRBV5-6 to TRBJ1-3; 8 bases fit TRBD1. J lost 4 bases, V lost 5 bases, and 5 bases had no gene match. The germline V gene has CDR1 SGHDT and CDR2 YYEEEE. This CDR3 has 14 residues. CDR3 bases: TGTGCCAGCAGAGCACAGGGGGGAGGAAACACCATATATTTT. It is translated as CASRAQGGGNTIYF.

The genes are TRBV11-2 and TRBJ1-4, with unresolved D. The CDR3 consists of 15 residues. V was clipped by 5 bases and J by 0 bases, with 10 bases between them. Germline loops: CDR1 SGHAT, CDR2 FQNNGV. The CDR3 DNA is TGTGCCAGCAGCCGGGTGGCCTCAACTAATGAAAAACTGTTTTTT. Translating it yields CASSRVASTNEKLFF.

This chain uses TRBV15 with TRBJ1-5, with TRBD1 identical over 7 bases. The germline V gene has CDR1 LNHNV and CDR2 YYDKDF (reference sequence). The CDR3 length is 15 residues. V lost 3 bases to trimming and J lost 1 base; unmatched junction nucleotides: 3. The CDR3, as DNA: TGTGCCACCAGCAGGTCGGACAGGAGCAATCAGCCCCAGCATTTT. Its protein is CATSRSDRSNQPQHF.

This chain joins TRBV29-1 and TRBJ1-3; TRBD1 matches 8 bases. The CDR3 has 13 amino acids. Germline-derived CDR1 and CDR2 are SQVTM and ANQGSEA. V shed 7 bases and J 3 bases; nucleotides not matched to a gene: 5. CDR3 nucleotides: TGCAGCGCTCAGGGGGCAAGTGGAAACACCATATATTTT. It encodes CSAQGASGNTIYF.

V is TRBV4-1 and J is TRBJ2-1; 11 nucleotides line up with TRBD2. Germline V gene data show CDR1 as MGHRA and CDR2 as YSYEKL. Trimming took 2 bases from V and 13 from J; bases not matched to a gene: 10. This CDR3 contains 15 residues. The CDR3 region is CASSQPTSGGPPQFF. The CDR3 DNA sequence: TGCGCCAGCAGCCAACCTACTAGCGGGGGTCCTCCCCAGTTCTTC.

The rearrangement links TRBV9 to TRBJ1-1, with a weak D call TRBD1 (6 bases). Germline lookup yields CDR1 SGDLS and CDR2 YYNGEE. CDR3 length equals 15 residues. V was clipped by 1 base and J by 1 base, with 11 bases between them. DNA of the CDR3: TGTGCCAGCAGCGTAATGGGGGCGTCGAACACTGAAGCTTTCTTT. Residues: CASSVMGASNTEAFF.

The chain joins TRBV30 to TRBJ1-1; D gene ambiguous. The ends were cut back, 3 bases at V and 3 bases at J, with 8 bases in the middle. Germline CDR1 and CDR2: GTSNPN and SVGIG (reference sequence). The CDR3 spans 12 residues. CDR3 region: CAWRQLDTEAFF. In DNA, the CDR3 is TGTGCCTGGAGGCAGCTAGACACTGAAGCTTTCTTT.

The rearrangement joins TRBV4-2 to TRBJ1-5; D perhaps matches TRBD1 (5 bases). CDR1 is LGHNA, CDR2 YNFKEQ, per germline. CDR3 size: 16 residues. With 2 bases removed from V and 7 bases from J, the gap between germline ends came to 18 bases. CDR3 in amino acids: CASSQSLRDSNQPQHF. For the CDR3, the DNA is TGTGCCAGCAGCCAAAGTCTCCGGGACTCCAACCAGCCCCAGCATTTT.

The chain joins TRBV12-5 to TRBJ2-1; TRBD2 agrees at 14 bases. The germline CDR1 and CDR2 sequences are LGHNT and FRNRAP. V gave up 2 bases and J gave up 0 bases; unmatched junction bases: 6. This CDR3 is built from 19 residues. CDR3: CASGLSSTSGGVSYNEQFF. CDR3 DNA: TGTGCTAGTGGTTTGTCGTCGACTAGCGGGGGGGTCTCCTACAATGAGCAGTTCTTC.

The gene calls are TRBV7-2 and TRBJ1-1, with D possibly matching TRBD1 (5 bases). Germline V gene data show CDR1 as SGHTA and CDR2 as FQGNSA. This CDR3 contains 15 residues. Trimming took off 4 bases at V and 0 bases at J, with 12 bases between the two ends. DNA of the CDR3: TGTGCCAGCAGCTCGGTATCGGGGGTGAACACTGAAGCTTTCTTT. It is translated as CASSSVSGVNTEAFF.

The chain joins TRBV18 to TRBJ1-5, with a weak D call TRBD1 (5 bases). The CDR3 covers 14 residues. Between the trimmed V and J ends, which lost 2 bases and 7 bases, there was a span of 12 bases. Looked up from germline, CDR1 is KGHSH and CDR2 is LQKENI. The CDR3 DNA reads TGTGCCAGCTCACCAAGTGGGGGAGGGCAGCCCCAGCATTTT. It encodes CASSPSGGGQPQHF.

This chain joins TRBV15 and TRBJ1-6; D might be TRBD1 (5 bases). The V and J ends lost 4 bases and 7 bases respectively, with 11 bases between them. The CDR3 totals 14 residues. Germline V gene lookup returns CDR1 LNHNV and CDR2 YYDKDF (reference sequence). The CDR3 loop is CATSNPRGNSPLHF. Written as DNA, the CDR3 is TGTGCCACCAGCAACCCCCGGGGGAATTCACCCCTCCACTTT.

The chain combines TRBV10-3 with TRBJ1-5; D unresolved. The length of the CDR3 is 17 residues. V gave up 0 bases and J gave up 2 bases, with 14 bases separating them. CDR1 ENHRY and CDR2 SYGVKD come from the germline V gene. CDR3 DNA: TGTGCCATCAGTGAGTCGATCGGAGGGATCGGCAATCAGCCCCAGCATTTT. This encodes CAISESIGGIGNQPQHF.

V gene TRBV6-1 combines with J gene TRBJ2-7, with D perhaps TRBD1 (5 bases). There are 13 residues in the CDR3. Germline loops: CDR1 MNHNS, CDR2 SASEGT. V lost 6 bases to trimming and J lost 5 bases, with 14 bases between them. For the CDR3, the DNA is TGTGCCAGCAGCTTTATTCAGGGAAACGAGCAGTACTTC. As protein: CASSFIQGNEQYF.

V is TRBV4-1 and J is TRBJ2-7; 7 bases align to TRBD2. This CDR3 has 16 residues. CDR1 is MGHRA, CDR2 YSYEKL, per germline. V lost 0 bases to trimming and J lost 1 base; unmatched junction nucleotides: 6. CDR3 in amino acids: CASSQDAGEGSYEQYF. The CDR3 nucleotides are TGCGCCAGCAGCCAAGATGCGGGGGAAGGATCCTACGAGCAGTACTTC.

This rearrangement joins TRBV6-6 to TRBJ2-1; 10 bases fit TRBD2. CDR3 size: 14 residues. V shed 5 bases, J shed 7 bases, and the junction held 5 bases outside the gene matches. Germline-derived CDR1 and CDR2 are MNHNY and SVGAGI (reference sequence). CDR3 coding DNA: TGTGCCAGCAGTCGAGCGGGAGGGGTGAATGAGCAGTTCTTC. Translation gives CASSRAGGVNEQFF.

The chain employs TRBV18 and TRBJ1-1, with TRBD1 matching 8 bases. In germline, CDR1 is KGHSH, CDR2 LQKENI. Trimming cost V 3 bases and J 0 bases; bases outside gene matches: 9. The length of the CDR3 is 17 residues. CDR3 DNA sequence: TGTGCCAGCTCACCCTTAGTTCAGGGGGCAATGAACACTGAAGCTTTCTTT. Translated: CASSPLVQGAMNTEAFF. The full variable domain, its missing parts supplied by reference TRBV18 and TRBJ1-1, is NAGVMQNPRHLVRRRGQEARLRCSPMKGHSHVYWYRQLPEEGLKFMVYLQKENIIDESGMPKERFSAEFPKEGPSILRIQQVVRGDSAAYFCASSPLVQGAMNTEAFFGQGTRLTVV.

This rearrangement joins TRBV19 to TRBJ1-3, with D perhaps matching TRBD1 (5 bases). From germline, CDR1 is LNHDA and CDR2 SQIVND (reference sequence). This CDR3 spans 16 amino acids. Trimming cost V 4 bases and J 0 bases, with 13 bases left between them. The CDR3 here is CASSNLTASSGNTIYF. CDR3 sequence (DNA): TGTGCCAGTAGTAATCTGACAGCCTCCTCTGGAAACACCATATATTTT.

V gene TRBV29-1 combines with J gene TRBJ2-5, with 11 positions matching TRBD1. The CDR3 is 12 residues long. V shed 8 bases and J 5 bases; nucleotides not matched to a gene: 4. The germline V gene has CDR1 SQVTM and CDR2 ANQGSEA. The CDR3 protein is CSMDRGPETQYF. CDR3 sequence (DNA): TGCAGCATGGACAGGGGGCCGGAGACCCAGTACTTC.

This chain uses TRBV27 with TRBJ2-1; TRBD2 matches 11 bases. The CDR3 runs to 17 residues. Germline trimming cut 2 bases from V and 4 bases from J; bases unmatched to any gene: 7. The germline V gene has CDR1 MNHEY and CDR2 SMNVEV (reference sequence). The CDR3 nucleotides read TGTGCCAGCAGTTTAGAATTACTAGCGGGAGTTTACAATGAGCAGTTCTTC. Encoded protein: CASSLELLAGVYNEQFF.

The rearrangement uses TRBV25-1 and TRBJ2-1; TRBD2 aligns across 9 bases. J lost 8 bases, V lost 3 bases, and 14 bases had no gene match. Germline loops: CDR1 MGHDK, CDR2 SYGVNS. The CDR3 covers 17 residues. The CDR3 here is CASSDWVVGLAIDEQFF. In DNA form, the CDR3 reads TGTGCCAGCAGTGATTGGGTGGTGGGACTAGCTATCGATGAGCAGTTCTTC. Using reference TRBV25-1 and TRBJ2-1 for the parts outside the CDR3, the full variable domain is EADIYQTPRYLVIGTGKKITLECSQTMGHDKMYWYQQDPGMELHLIHYSYGVNSTEKGDLSSESTVSRIRTEHFPLTLESARPSHTSQYLCASSDWVVGLAIDEQFFGPGTRLTVL.

This clone was seen a few times. CDR3 in amino acids: CASSPLSNIQYF. DNA for the CDR3: TGTGCCAGCAGCCCCCTATCAAACATTCAGTACTTC. V is TRBV11-2 and J is TRBJ2-4; D is uncertain. This CDR3 is 12 amino acids long. Trimming pared 5 bases from V and 6 bases from J, leaving 8 bases between. Germline V gene lookup returns CDR1 SGHAT and CDR2 FQNNGV.

The chain joins TRBV29-1 to TRBJ1-2; unclear D gene. Germline assignment: CDR1 SQVTM and CDR2 ANQGSEA. V shed 4 bases and J shed 5 bases, with 17 bases lying between them. CDR3 length: 14 residues. This CDR3 reads CSVGLAPGSYGYTF. The CDR3 coding sequence is TGCAGCGTTGGACTAGCCCCCGGCAGTTATGGCTACACCTTC.

The V and J genes are TRBV28 and TRBJ1-4, with 9 bases aligning to TRBD1. Germline V gives CDR1 MDHEN, CDR2 SYDVKM. This CDR3 contains 15 residues. Unmatched junction bases numbered 6, after V lost 4 bases and J lost 6 bases. CDR3 in DNA: TGTGCCAGCAGTTCGGGACAGGGTTGGGATGAAAAACTGTTTTTT. This translates into CASSSGQGWDEKLFF.

This rearrangement joins TRBV5-4 to TRBJ1-1, with D uncertain. V gave up 0 bases and J gave up 1 base, with 10 bases separating them. Germline CDR1 is SGHNT and CDR2 is YYREEE (reference sequence). The CDR3 is 15 residues long. Here the CDR3 DNA reads TGTGCCAGCAGCTTGGCTGCAGGTTCGAACACTGAAGCTTTCTTT. Amino acids: CASSLAAGSNTEAFF.

The chain has TRBV6-6 and TRBJ2-3; no reliable D call. Germline V CDR1 and CDR2: MNHNY, SVGAGI (reference sequence). The CDR3 is 12 amino acids. Trimming pared 5 bases from V and 4 bases from J, leaving 7 bases between. This CDR3 reads CASSQRADTQYF. CDR3 nucleotide sequence: TGTGCCAGCAGTCAGCGCGCAGATACGCAGTATTTT.